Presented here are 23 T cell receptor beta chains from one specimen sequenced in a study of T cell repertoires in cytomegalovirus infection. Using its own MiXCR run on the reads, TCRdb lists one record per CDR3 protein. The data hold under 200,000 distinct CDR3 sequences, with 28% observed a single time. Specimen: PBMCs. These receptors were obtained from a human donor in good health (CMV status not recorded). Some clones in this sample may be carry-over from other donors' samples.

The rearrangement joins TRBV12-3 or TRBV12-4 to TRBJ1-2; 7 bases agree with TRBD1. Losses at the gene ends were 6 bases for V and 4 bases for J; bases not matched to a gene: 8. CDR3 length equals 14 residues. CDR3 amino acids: CASRLKGASYGYTF. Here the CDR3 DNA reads TGTGCCAGCAGACTGAAGGGGGCCAGCTATGGCTACACCTTC.

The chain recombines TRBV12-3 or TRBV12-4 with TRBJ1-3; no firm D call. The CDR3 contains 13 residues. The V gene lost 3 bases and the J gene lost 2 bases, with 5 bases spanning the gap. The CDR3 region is CASSFLTGNTIYF. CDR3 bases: TGTGCCAGCAGTTTCCTAACTGGAAACACCATATATTTT.

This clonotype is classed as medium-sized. CDR3 in amino acids: CASSRPTGTGAKNIQYF. Here the CDR3 DNA reads TGTGCCAGCAGCCGACCAACAGGGACGGGGGCCAAAAACATTCAGTACTTC. The gene calls are TRBV7-2 and TRBJ2-4, with TRBD1 as a possible D gene (6 bases). Per germline, CDR1 SGHTA and CDR2 FQGNSA. V was cut by 5 bases and J by 1 base, with 18 bases left in between. This CDR3 has 17 residues.

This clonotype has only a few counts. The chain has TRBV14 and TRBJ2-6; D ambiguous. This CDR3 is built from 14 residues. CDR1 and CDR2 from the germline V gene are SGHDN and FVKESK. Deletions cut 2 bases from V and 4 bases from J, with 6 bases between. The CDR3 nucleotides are TGTGCCAGCAGCCAACTTGGGGGGGCCAACGTCCTGACTTTC. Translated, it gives CASSQLGGANVLTF.

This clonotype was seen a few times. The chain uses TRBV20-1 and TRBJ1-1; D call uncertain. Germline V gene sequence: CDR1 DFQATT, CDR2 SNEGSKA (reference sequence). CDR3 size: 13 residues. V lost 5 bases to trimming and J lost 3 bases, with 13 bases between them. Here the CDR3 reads CSAPGDGDTEAFF. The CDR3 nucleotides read TGCAGTGCTCCTGGGGATGGGGACACTGAAGCTTTCTTT.

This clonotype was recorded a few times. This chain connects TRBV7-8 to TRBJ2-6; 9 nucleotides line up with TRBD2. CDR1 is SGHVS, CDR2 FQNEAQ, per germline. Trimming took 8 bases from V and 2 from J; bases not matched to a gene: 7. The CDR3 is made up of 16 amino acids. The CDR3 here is CASAAGGAAGANVLTF. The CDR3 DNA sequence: TGTGCCAGCGCCGCGGGGGGGGCGGCTGGGGCCAACGTCCTGACTTTC.

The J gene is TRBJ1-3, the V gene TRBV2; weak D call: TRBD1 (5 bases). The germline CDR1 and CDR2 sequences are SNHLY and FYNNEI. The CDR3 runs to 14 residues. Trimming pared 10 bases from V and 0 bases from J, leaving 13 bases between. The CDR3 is CATRGDLSGNTIYF. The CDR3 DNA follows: TGTGCCACCCGAGGGGACCTCTCTGGAAACACCATATATTTT.

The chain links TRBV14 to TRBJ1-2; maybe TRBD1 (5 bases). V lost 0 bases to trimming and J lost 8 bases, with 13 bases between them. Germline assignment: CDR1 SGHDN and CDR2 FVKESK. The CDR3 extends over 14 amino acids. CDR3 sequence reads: CASSQDRRGLGYTF. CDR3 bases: TGTGCCAGCAGCCAAGATCGAAGGGGTTTAGGCTACACCTTC.

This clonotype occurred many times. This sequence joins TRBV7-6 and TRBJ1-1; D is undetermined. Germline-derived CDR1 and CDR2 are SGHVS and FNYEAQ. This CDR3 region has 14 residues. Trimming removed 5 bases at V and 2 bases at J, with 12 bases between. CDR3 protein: CASSLAEVNTEAFF. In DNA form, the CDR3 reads TGTGCCAGCAGCCTCGCCGAGGTAAACACTGAAGCTTTCTTT. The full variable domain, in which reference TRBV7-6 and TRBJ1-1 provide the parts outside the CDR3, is GAGVSQSPRYKVTKRGQDVALRCDPISGHVSLYWYRQALGQGPEFLTYFNYEAQQDKSGLPNDRFSAERPEGSISTLTIQRTEQRDSAMYRCASSLAEVNTEAFFGQGTRLTVV.

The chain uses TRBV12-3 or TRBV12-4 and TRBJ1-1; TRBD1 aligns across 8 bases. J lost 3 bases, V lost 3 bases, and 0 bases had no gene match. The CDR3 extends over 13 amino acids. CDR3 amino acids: CASSFRGHTEAFF. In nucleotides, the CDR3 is TGTGCCAGCAGTTTCAGGGGGCACACTGAAGCTTTCTTT.

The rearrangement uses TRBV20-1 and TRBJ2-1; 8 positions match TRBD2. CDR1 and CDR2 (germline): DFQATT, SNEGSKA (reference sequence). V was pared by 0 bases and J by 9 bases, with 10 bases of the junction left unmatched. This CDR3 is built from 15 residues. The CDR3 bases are TGCAGTGCTAGAGATAATAGCCTAGCGGGTGGTGAGCAGTTCTTC. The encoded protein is CSARDNSLAGGEQFF.

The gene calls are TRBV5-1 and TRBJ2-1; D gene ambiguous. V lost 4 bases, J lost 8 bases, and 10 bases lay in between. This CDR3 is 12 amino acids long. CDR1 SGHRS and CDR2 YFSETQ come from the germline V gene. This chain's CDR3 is CASSPAKDEQFF. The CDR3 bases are TGCGCCAGCAGCCCGGCCAAAGATGAGCAGTTCTTC.

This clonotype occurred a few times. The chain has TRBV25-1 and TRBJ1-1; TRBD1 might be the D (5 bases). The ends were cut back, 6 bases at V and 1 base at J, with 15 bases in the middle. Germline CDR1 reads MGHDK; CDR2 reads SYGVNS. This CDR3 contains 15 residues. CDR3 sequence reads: CASSPRQRANTEAFF. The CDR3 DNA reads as TGTGCCAGCAGCCCTAGACAGCGAGCGAACACTGAAGCTTTCTTT.

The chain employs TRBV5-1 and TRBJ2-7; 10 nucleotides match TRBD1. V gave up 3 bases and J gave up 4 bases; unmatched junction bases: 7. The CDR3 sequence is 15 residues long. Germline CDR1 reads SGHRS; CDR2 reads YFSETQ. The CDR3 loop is CASSSGQGPPYEQYF. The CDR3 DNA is TGCGCCAGCAGCTCGGGACAGGGGCCTCCTTACGAGCAGTACTTC.

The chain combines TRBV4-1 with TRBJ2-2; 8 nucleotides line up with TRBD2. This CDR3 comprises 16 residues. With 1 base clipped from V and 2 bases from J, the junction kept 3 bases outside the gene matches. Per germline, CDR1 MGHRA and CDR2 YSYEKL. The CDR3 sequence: CASSQGAGENTGELFF. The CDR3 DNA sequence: TGCGCCAGCAGCCAAGGAGCGGGGGAAAACACCGGGGAGCTGTTTTTT.

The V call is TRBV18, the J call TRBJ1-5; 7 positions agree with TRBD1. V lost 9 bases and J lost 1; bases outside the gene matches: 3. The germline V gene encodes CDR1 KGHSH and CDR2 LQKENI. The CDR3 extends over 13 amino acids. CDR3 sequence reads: CASATGSNQPQHF. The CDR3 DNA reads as TGTGCCAGTGCGACAGGGAGCAATCAGCCCCAGCATTTT.

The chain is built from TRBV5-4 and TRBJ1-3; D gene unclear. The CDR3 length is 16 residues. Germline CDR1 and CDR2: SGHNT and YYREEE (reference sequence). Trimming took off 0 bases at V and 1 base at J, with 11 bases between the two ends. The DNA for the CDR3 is TGTGCCAGCAGCTTGGACAGCGAGTCATCTGGAAACACCATATATTTT. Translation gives CASSLDSESSGNTIYF.

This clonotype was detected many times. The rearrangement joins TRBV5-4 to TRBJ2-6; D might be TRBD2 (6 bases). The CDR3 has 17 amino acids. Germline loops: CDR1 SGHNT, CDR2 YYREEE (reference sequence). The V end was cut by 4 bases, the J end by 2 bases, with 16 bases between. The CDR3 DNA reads TGTGCCAGCAGCCCCGGTGGGGGGATGGCTGGGGCCAACGTCCTGACTTTC. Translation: CASSPGGGMAGANVLTF.

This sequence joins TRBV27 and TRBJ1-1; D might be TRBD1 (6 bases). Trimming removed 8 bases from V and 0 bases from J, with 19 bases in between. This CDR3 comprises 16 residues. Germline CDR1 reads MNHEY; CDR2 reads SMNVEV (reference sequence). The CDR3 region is CASLHQLGALNTEAFF. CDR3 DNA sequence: TGTGCCAGCTTACACCAACTGGGGGCTCTGAACACTGAAGCTTTCTTT.

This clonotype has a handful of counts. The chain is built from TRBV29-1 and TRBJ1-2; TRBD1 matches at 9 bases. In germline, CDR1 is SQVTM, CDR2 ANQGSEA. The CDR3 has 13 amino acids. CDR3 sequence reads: CSTPIQGAQGYTF. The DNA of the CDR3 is TGCAGTACTCCCATACAGGGGGCGCAGGGCTACACCTTC.

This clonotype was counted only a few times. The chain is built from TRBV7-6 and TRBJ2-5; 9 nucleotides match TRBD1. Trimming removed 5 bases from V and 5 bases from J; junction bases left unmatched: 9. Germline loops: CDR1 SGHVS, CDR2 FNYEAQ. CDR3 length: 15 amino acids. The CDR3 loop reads CASSLGTGHLETQYF. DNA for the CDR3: TGTGCCAGCAGCCTTGGGACAGGGCATCTGGAGACCCAGTACTTC. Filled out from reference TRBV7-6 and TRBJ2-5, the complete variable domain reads GAGVSQSPRYKVTKRGQDVALRCDPISGHVSLYWYRQALGQGPEFLTYFNYEAQQDKSGLPNDRFSAERPEGSISTLTIQRTEQRDSAMYRCASSLGTGHLETQYFGPGTRLLVL.

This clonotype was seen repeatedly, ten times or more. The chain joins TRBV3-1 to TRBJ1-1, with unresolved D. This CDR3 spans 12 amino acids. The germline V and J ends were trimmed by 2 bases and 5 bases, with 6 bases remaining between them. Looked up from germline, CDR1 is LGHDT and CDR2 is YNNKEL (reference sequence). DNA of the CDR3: TGTGCCAGCAGCCAAAGTGTTACTGAAGCTTTCTTT. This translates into CASSQSVTEAFF.

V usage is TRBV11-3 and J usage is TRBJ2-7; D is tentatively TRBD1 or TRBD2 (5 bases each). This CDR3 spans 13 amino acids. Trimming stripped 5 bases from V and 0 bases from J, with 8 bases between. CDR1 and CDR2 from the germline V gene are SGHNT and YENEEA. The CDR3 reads CASSLGTSYEQYF. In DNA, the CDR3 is TGTGCCAGCAGCCTCGGGACCTCCTACGAGCAGTACTTC.